The 15 T cell receptor beta chains in this list originate from one sample, sequenced in a study of blood T cell repertoires in COVID-19. Profiled with immunoSEQ multiplex PCR; TCRdb holds only in-frame clones, not every one. Of a few hundred thousand clones in the sample, around 84% were seen once. The sequencing sample was made of peripheral blood. These receptors originate from a human donor in a cohort sampled during active COVID-19.

This chain connects TRBV6-5 to TRBJ1-1, with a tentative D call TRBD1 (5 bases). Trimming left V 6 bases short and J 2 bases short, with 16 bases between. This CDR3 has 15 amino acids. The germline V gene encodes CDR1 MNHEY and CDR2 SVGAGI. CDR3 DNA sequence: TGTGCCAGCAGCTCCCCCGCAGGGTTAAACACTGAAGCTTTCTTT. This codes for CASSSPAGLNTEAFF.

This clone was observed a single time. The CDR3: CSFSGISGEQFF. CDR3 coding DNA: TGCAGCTTTAGCGGGATAAGCGGTGAGCAGTTCTTC. The J gene is TRBJ2-1, the V gene TRBV29-1, with 8 bases fitting TRBD2. V was pared by 8 bases and J by 9 bases, with 9 bases of the junction left unmatched. The CDR3 length is 12 residues. The germline CDR1 and CDR2 sequences are SQVTM and ANQGSEA.

This chain connects TRBV19 to TRBJ2-7, with 7 bases aligning to TRBD2. In germline, CDR1 is LNHDA, CDR2 SQIVND (reference sequence). Unmatched junction bases numbered 8, after V lost 7 bases and J lost 5 bases. The CDR3 length is 13 residues. CDR3 nucleotide sequence: TGTGCCAGTAAGAAGACTAGCAACCACGAGCAGTACTTC. Protein sequence: CASKKTSNHEQYF.

This clone appeared once. The chain is built from TRBV7-2 and TRBJ1-4; 7 nucleotides align to TRBD1. The germline CDR1 and CDR2 sequences are SGHTA and FQGNSA. Trimming cost V 3 bases and J 5 bases; bases outside gene matches: 6. The CDR3 loop spans 15 amino acids. The CDR3 is CASSFSGTENEKLFF. Written as DNA, the CDR3 is TGTGCCAGCAGCTTTTCCGGGACAGAAAATGAAAAACTGTTTTTT.

The rearrangement links TRBV5-1 to TRBJ2-3; D is perhaps TRBD2 (5 bases). CDR3 size: 15 residues. Trimming cost V 7 bases and J 4 bases, with 19 bases left between them. The germline CDR1 and CDR2 sequences are SGHRS and YFSETQ. CDR3: CASALGGRLSDTQYF. CDR3 nucleotide sequence: TGCGCCAGCGCCCTGGGTGGGAGACTTTCAGATACGCAGTATTTT. Variable domain in full (rest from reference TRBV5-1 and TRBJ2-3): KAGVTQTPRYLIKTRGQQVTLSCSPISGHRSVSWYQQTPGQGLQFLFEYFSETQRNKGNFPGRFSGRQFSNSRSEMNVSTLELGDSALYLCASALGGRLSDTQYFGPGTRLTVL.

The genes are TRBV12-3 or TRBV12-4 and TRBJ2-7; no definite D call. V lost 4 bases and J lost 6, with 10 bases in between. The CDR3 is 12 residues long. The CDR3: CASSSRLSEQYF. The CDR3 DNA is TGTGCCAGCAGTTCTCGACTCAGCGAGCAGTACTTC.

The V gene is TRBV7-2, the J gene TRBJ1-2, with D possibly matching TRBD1 (5 bases). V was pared by 5 bases and J by 3 bases, with 10 bases between. The length of the CDR3 is 13 residues. Germline CDR1 SGHTA, CDR2 FQGNSA. The CDR3 DNA reads TGTGCCAGCAGCAAGGGGCTCCACTATGGCTACACCTTC. This translates into CASSKGLHYGYTF.

This chain joins TRBV14 and TRBJ2-5; D unclear. The CDR3 length is 15 residues. The ends were cut back, 3 bases at V and 3 bases at J, with 14 bases in the middle. CDR1 and CDR2 from the germline V gene are SGHDN and FVKESK. The CDR3 spells CASSHSTLPKETQYF. CDR3 coding DNA: TGTGCCAGCAGCCACTCGACTCTTCCCAAAGAGACCCAGTACTTC.

V is TRBV19 and J is TRBJ1-4; 9 nucleotides agree with TRBD1. Germline trimming cut 6 bases from V and 4 bases from J; bases unmatched to any gene: 3. The CDR3 contains 14 residues. Per the germline V gene, CDR1 is LNHDA and CDR2 is SQIVND (reference sequence). This chain's CDR3 is CASRGTGNNEKLFF. CDR3 sequence (DNA): TGTGCCAGTAGGGGGACAGGGAATAATGAAAAACTGTTTTTT.

This clone has only a few counts. The same CDR3 also results from other DNA sequences found in this sample. The V and J genes are TRBV18 and TRBJ2-7, with D uncertain. Germline CDR1 is KGHSH and CDR2 is LQKENI. The length of the CDR3 is 12 residues. With 1 base removed from V and 5 bases from J, the gap between germline ends came to 6 bases. The CDR3 reads CASSPQRDEQYF. The CDR3 nucleotides read TGTGCCAGCTCACCACAGCGTGACGAGCAGTACTTC.

The V and J genes are TRBV6-2 or TRBV6-3 and TRBJ2-7; D gene unclear. Germline V CDR1 and CDR2: MNHEY, SVGEGT. Trimming took off 2 bases at V and 3 bases at J, with 11 bases between the two ends. The CDR3 is 14 residues long. CDR3 region: CASSYGQARYEQYF. The CDR3 DNA follows: TGTGCCAGCAGTTACGGGCAGGCCCGCTACGAGCAGTACTTC.

The chain has TRBV21-1 and TRBJ2-1; TRBD1, the table's D call, lacks a check against the DNA. TRBV21-1 is designated a pseudogene. The CDR3 is made up of 14 amino acids. CDR3 DNA: TGTGCCAGCAGCAAAGAACGAGGGGGCATGAAGCAGTTCTTC. This translates into CASSKERGGMKQFF.

The chain recombines TRBV28 with TRBJ1-1; no clear D gene. V dropped 4 bases and J dropped 1 base, with 7 bases sitting between them. Germline V gives CDR1 MDHEN, CDR2 SYDVKM. CDR3 length: 13 amino acids. CDR3 nucleotides: TGTGCCAGCAGTTCCCCCCAGAACACTGAAGCTTTCTTT. Encoded protein: CASSSPQNTEAFF.

The chain has TRBV4-2 and TRBJ2-3, with a tentative D call TRBD1 (5 bases). This CDR3 contains 15 residues. V gave up 3 bases and J gave up 3 bases, with 13 bases separating them. Germline CDR1 and CDR2: LGHNA and YNFKEQ. The CDR3 spells CASSQEPTATDTQYF. Written as DNA, the CDR3 is TGTGCCAGCAGCCAGGAACCGACAGCTACAGATACGCAGTATTTT.

J is TRBJ2-2 and V is TRBV28; 12 bases map to TRBD2. The CDR3 totals 17 residues. The J segment lost 4 bases and the V segment lost 4 bases, leaving 7 bases of the junction unmatched. In germline, CDR1 is MDHEN, CDR2 SYDVKM. CDR3 DNA sequence: TGTGCCAGCAGTTCGACTAGCGGGAGTTTGAGCACCGGGGAGCTGTTTTTT. Residues: CASSSTSGSLSTGELFF.